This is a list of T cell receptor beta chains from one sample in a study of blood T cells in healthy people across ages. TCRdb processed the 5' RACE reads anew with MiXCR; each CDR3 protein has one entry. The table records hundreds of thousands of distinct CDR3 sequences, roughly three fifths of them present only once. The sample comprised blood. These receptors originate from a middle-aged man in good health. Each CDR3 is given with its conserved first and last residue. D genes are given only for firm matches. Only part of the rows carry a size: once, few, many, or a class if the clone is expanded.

CDR3: CASSLSTSGGAIVKTQYF; DNA: TGTGCCAGCAGCTTATCAACTAGCGGGGGGGCAATCGTAAAGACCCAGTACTTC; V: TRBV7-2; D: TRBD2; size: few; J: TRBJ2-5
CDR3: CASSRGTGPANTGELFF; DNA: TGTGCCAGCTCACGAGGGACAGGGCCGGCGAACACCGGGGAGCTGTTTTTT; V: TRBV18; D: TRBD1; size: .; J: TRBJ2-2
CDR3: CGMDRGSTDTQYF; DNA: TGCGGTATGGACAGGGGTAGCACAGATACGCAGTATTTT; V: TRBV29-1; D: TRBD1; size: few; J: TRBJ2-3
CDR3: CASSTPGYPTDTQYF; DNA: TGTGCCAGCAGCACCCCCGGGTACCCTACCGATACGCAGTATTTT; V: TRBV7-2; D: .; size: .; J: TRBJ2-3
CDR3: CASKSADYALPTQYF; DNA: TGTGCCAGCAAAAGCGCGGACTACGCCCTCCCCACCCAGTACTTC; V: TRBV6-2/TRBV6-3; D: .; size: few; J: TRBJ2-5
CDR3: CASAQGDTEAFF; DNA: TGTGCCAGCGCACAGGGGGACACTGAAGCTTTCTTT; V: TRBV18; D: TRBD1; size: few; J: TRBJ1-1
CDR3: CASGDRGSYEQYF; DNA: TGTGCCAGCGGAGACAGGGGGTCCTACGAGCAGTACTTC; V: TRBV28; D: TRBD1; size: few; J: TRBJ2-7
CDR3: CSATPGHRGTSTEQYF; DNA: TGCAGTGCTACCCCGGGACACCGTGGGACATCTACCGAGCAGTACTTC; V: TRBV20-1; D: .; size: .; J: TRBJ2-7
CDR3: CASSLALPGQGNTGELFF; DNA: TGTGCCAGCAGCTTAGCCCTTCCAGGACAGGGAAACACCGGGGAGCTGTTTTTT; V: TRBV7-9; D: TRBD1; size: .; J: TRBJ2-2
CDR3: CAISESIAGGYRDTQYF; DNA: TGTGCCATCAGTGAGTCGATCGCGGGAGGGTATAGAGATACGCAGTATTTT; V: TRBV10-3; D: TRBD2; size: few; J: TRBJ2-3
CDR3: CATSDGLNTEAFF; DNA: TGTGCCACCAGTGACGGGCTGAACACTGAAGCTTTCTTT; V: TRBV24-1; D: .; size: .; J: TRBJ1-1
CDR3: CASSLRGAGGEQFF; DNA: TGTGCCAGCAGCCTGCGAGGGGCCGGGGGTGAGCAGTTCTTC; V: TRBV11-1; D: .; size: .; J: TRBJ2-1
CDR3: CSARMDDWVTNTQYF; DNA: TGCAGTGCTAGAATGGACGACTGGGTTACAAATACGCAGTATTTT; V: TRBV20-1; D: .; size: .; J: TRBJ2-3
CDR3: CASSQGGSSIDEQYF; DNA: TGCGCCAGCAGCCAAGGGGGGAGTAGCATCGACGAGCAGTACTTC; V: TRBV4-3; D: .; size: .; J: TRBJ2-7
CDR3: CASSLDPRAGNTIYF; DNA: TGTGCCAGCAGCTTAGATCCCAGGGCTGGAAACACCATATATTTT; V: TRBV7-2; D: .; size: .; J: TRBJ1-3
CDR3: CASSTIGGQEVETQFF; DNA: TGTGCCAGCAGCACGATTGGGGGACAGGAGGTGGAGACCCAGTTCTTC; V: TRBV27; D: TRBD1; size: .; J: TRBJ2-1
CDR3: CASRGWTSDTQYF; DNA: TGTGCCAGCCGGGGTTGGACCTCAGATACGCAGTATTTT; V: TRBV7-2; D: .; size: .; J: TRBJ2-3
CDR3: CSATRVHGGEQYF; DNA: TGCAGTGCCACCCGGGTCCATGGCGGCGAGCAGTACTTC; V: TRBV20-1; D: .; size: few; J: TRBJ2-7
CDR3: CASSLKESPTFEQYF; DNA: TGTGCCAGCAGTTTAAAGGAATCCCCTACCTTCGAGCAGTACTTC; V: TRBV27; D: .; size: .; J: TRBJ2-7
CDR3: CSASPQGSRQETQYF; DNA: TGCAGTGCTAGCCCACAGGGATCGAGGCAAGAGACCCAGTACTTC; V: TRBV20-1; D: .; size: .; J: TRBJ2-5
CDR3: CASSYSTSTDTQYF; DNA: TGTGCCAGCAGTTACTCCACTAGCACAGATACGCAGTATTTT; V: TRBV6-5; D: .; size: .; J: TRBJ2-3
CDR3: CASSVTSGGADTQYF; DNA: TGTGCCAGCAGCGTGACTAGCGGGGGGGCAGATACGCAGTATTTT; V: TRBV9; D: TRBD2; size: few; J: TRBJ2-3
CDR3: CSVPVPVNYGYTF; DNA: TGCAGTGTTCCCGTGCCGGTTAACTATGGCTACACCTTC; V: TRBV20-1; D: .; size: .; J: TRBJ1-2
CDR3: CAAQREKHEQYF; DNA: TGTGCCGCTCAGCGGGAGAAGCACGAGCAGTACTTC; V: TRBV2; D: TRBD2; size: .; J: TRBJ2-7
CDR3: CASSSRDGSYGYTF; DNA: TGTGCCAGCAGTTCCCGAGACGGGTCCTATGGCTACACCTTC; V: TRBV12-3/TRBV12-4; D: .; size: .; J: TRBJ1-2
CDR3: CASGPRWGIGTGELFF; DNA: TGTGCCAGCGGACCCCGCTGGGGGATTGGCACCGGGGAGCTGTTTTTT; V: TRBV27; D: .; size: .; J: TRBJ2-2
CDR3: CASSQDGGRHNEQYF; DNA: TGTGCCAGCAGCCAAGATGGCGGGAGGCACAATGAGCAGTACTTC; V: TRBV14; D: TRBD2; size: once; J: TRBJ2-5
CDR3: CSAEPRTTQETQYF; DNA: TGCAGTGCCGAACCGCGGACTACTCAAGAGACCCAGTACTTC; V: TRBV20-1; D: .; size: few; J: TRBJ2-5
CDR3: CASSFEGPTYEQYF; DNA: TGCGCCAGCAGCTTTGAGGGTCCAACCTACGAGCAGTACTTC; V: TRBV5-1; D: .; size: few; J: TRBJ2-7
CDR3: CASRVGLDEQYF; DNA: TGTGCCAGCAGGGTGGGGTTAGACGAGCAGTACTTC; V: TRBV28; D: .; size: .; J: TRBJ2-7
CDR3: CASSFRADGTEQFF; DNA: TGTGCCAGCAGCTTCCGGGCAGACGGTACTGAGCAGTTCTTC; V: TRBV5-5; D: .; size: many; J: TRBJ2-1
CDR3: CRGRDRNEQYF; DNA: TGCAGGGGGCGGGACAGAAACGAGCAGTACTTC; V: TRBV29-1; D: .; size: .; J: TRBJ2-7
CDR3: CATSRHPGQFNNEQYF; DNA: TGTGCCACCAGCAGACATCCGGGACAGTTTAACAATGAGCAGTACTTC; V: TRBV15; D: TRBD1; size: .; J: TRBJ2-5
CDR3: CASRRLAGVVDEQFF; DNA: TGTGCCAGCAGGAGACTAGCGGGGGTGGTCGATGAGCAGTTCTTC; V: TRBV6-1; D: TRBD2; size: .; J: TRBJ2-1
CDR3: CASSWTGEETQYF; DNA: TGTGCCAGCAGCTGGACTGGGGAGGAGACCCAGTACTTC; V: TRBV11-2; D: .; size: few; J: TRBJ2-5
CDR3: CSASPEEYYNEQFF; DNA: TGCAGTGCTAGTCCCGAAGAGTATTACAATGAGCAGTTCTTC; V: TRBV20-1; D: .; size: .; J: TRBJ2-1
CDR3: CASSREGQDEQYF; DNA: TGCGCCAGCAGTCGGGAGGGGCAGGACGAGCAGTACTTC; V: TRBV5-1; D: TRBD2; size: few; J: TRBJ2-7
CDR3: CSVEDKGANTGELFF; DNA: TGCAGCGTTGAAGATAAGGGGGCGAACACCGGGGAGCTGTTTTTT; V: TRBV29-1; D: .; size: .; J: TRBJ2-2
CDR3: CASSLGGTGGNSNQPQHF; DNA: TGTGCCAGCAGTTTAGGAGGGACAGGGGGGAATAGCAATCAGCCCCAGCATTTT; V: TRBV12-3/TRBV12-4; D: TRBD1; size: .; J: TRBJ1-5
CDR3: CASSWSSGPITYEQYF; DNA: TGTGCCAGCAGTTGGTCTAGCGGGCCGATTACCTACGAGCAGTACTTC; V: TRBV27; D: TRBD2; size: few; J: TRBJ2-7
CDR3: CASSAGTRQETQYF; DNA: TGTGCCAGCAGCGCGGGTACTCGGCAAGAGACCCAGTACTTC; V: TRBV9; D: .; size: few; J: TRBJ2-5
CDR3: CASSVRRSLYGYTF; DNA: TGTGCCAGCAGTGTAAGGAGGAGTCTCTATGGCTACACCTTC; V: TRBV12-3/TRBV12-4; D: .; size: .; J: TRBJ1-2
CDR3: CASSSPARETQYF; DNA: TGTGCCAGCTCAAGTCCAGCGCGAGAGACCCAGTACTTC; V: TRBV3-1; D: .; size: few; J: TRBJ2-5
CDR3: CASSVADNEQFF; DNA: TGTGCCAGCAGTGTGGCAGACAATGAGCAGTTCTTC; V: TRBV9; D: .; size: .; J: TRBJ2-1
CDR3: CASTHGAAYEQYF; DNA: TGTGCCAGCACTCACGGGGCAGCTTACGAGCAGTACTTC; V: TRBV6-2/TRBV6-3; D: .; size: .; J: TRBJ2-7
CDR3: CSASTSWGTSGEQYF; DNA: TGCAGTGCATCCACATCGTGGGGGACTAGTGGGGAGCAGTACTTC; V: TRBV20-1; D: TRBD2; size: .; J: TRBJ2-7
CDR3: CSASRMYEQYF; DNA: TGTAGTGCTAGCAGAATGTACGAGCAGTACTTC; V: TRBV20-1; D: .; size: .; J: TRBJ2-7
CDR3: CASSFAGAEQFF; DNA: TGTGCCAGCAGTTTCGCCGGGGCTGAGCAGTTCTTC; V: TRBV12-3/TRBV12-4; D: .; size: .; J: TRBJ2-1
CDR3: CAISESNVHDGYTF; DNA: TGTGCCATCAGTGAGTCGAATGTGCATGATGGCTACACCTTC; V: TRBV10-3; D: .; size: few; J: TRBJ1-2
CDR3: CASSRPDVWGWETQYF; DNA: TGTGCCAGCAGCCGACCCGACGTTTGGGGATGGGAGACCCAGTACTTC; V: TRBV3-1; D: .; size: .; J: TRBJ2-5
CDR3: CASSNSGVGANVLTF; DNA: TGTGCCAGCAGTAATTCGGGGGTCGGGGCCAACGTCCTGACTTTC; V: TRBV12-3/TRBV12-4; D: .; size: .; J: TRBJ2-6